A single sample is the source of the 25 T cell receptor beta chains below, sequenced in a study of radiation and T cells in renal cell carcinoma. Clones were sequenced by immunoSEQ multiplex PCR, and TCRdb holds only the in-frame ones, with some missing. The sample consists of approximately 70,000 clones, about 74% of them appearing once. Time point of the sample: blood 4 weeks post-SBRT, at nephrectomy. Treatment indicated: 15 Gy SBRT to primary tumor, nephrectomy 4 weeks later. The sample here was blood, taken from a patient whose treatment included radiotherapy and nephrectomy. These receptors originate from a man aged 55 to 70 with renal cell carcinoma.

The J gene is TRBJ1-2, the V gene TRBV7-2, with a weak D call TRBD1 (5 bases). CDR3 length: 12 amino acids. Germline values: CDR1 SGHTA, CDR2 FQGNSA. The V end lost 7 bases, the J end lost 11 bases, and 17 bases lay between the germline ends. The CDR3 DNA reads TGTGCCAGCAAGGGGACTTCCGTGGAGTACACCTTC. It yields the protein CASKGTSVEYTF.

The V and J genes are TRBV5-1 and TRBJ1-1; D remains unclear. V was trimmed by 0 bases and J by 0 bases, leaving 9 bases between them. This CDR3 comprises 15 residues. CDR1 is SGHRS, CDR2 YFSETQ, per germline. For the CDR3, the DNA is TGCGCCAGCAGCTTGGCTTCAGGACTGAACACTGAAGCTTTCTTT. Protein product: CASSLASGLNTEAFF. Combining the CDR3 with reference TRBV5-1 and TRBJ1-1 gives the whole variable domain KAGVTQTPRYLIKTRGQQVTLSCSPISGHRSVSWYQQTPGQGLQFLFEYFSETQRNKGNFPGRFSGRQFSNSRSEMNVSTLELGDSALYLCASSLASGLNTEAFFGQGTRLTVV.

The chain recombines TRBV6-1 with TRBJ1-5, with 8 bases matching TRBD1. V gave up 5 bases and J gave up 4 bases; unmatched junction bases: 1. The CDR3 sequence is 13 residues long. Germline V gives CDR1 MNHNS, CDR2 SASEGT. The CDR3 loop is CASSHRGNQPQHF. CDR3 bases: TGTGCCAGCAGTCACAGGGGGAATCAGCCCCAGCATTTT.

The rearrangement joins TRBV2 to TRBJ1-4; D uncertain. This CDR3 contains 11 residues. The germline V gene has CDR1 SNHLY and CDR2 FYNNEI. V gave up 5 bases and J gave up 8 bases, with 6 bases separating them. The CDR3, as DNA: TGTGCCAGCAGTCTCCAAGAAAAACTGTTTTTT. This sequence encodes CASSLQEKLFF.

The rearrangement uses TRBV7-2 and TRBJ1-5, with 9 bases matching TRBD1. This CDR3 has 17 residues. Trimming at V came to 1 base and at J to 2 bases, leaving 6 bases not matched to a gene. The germline CDR1 and CDR2 sequences are SGHTA and FQGNSA. CDR3 DNA sequence: TGTGCCAGCAGCTTAGTGGGGACAGGGAGTGGCAATCAGCCCCAGCATTTT. Amino acid sequence: CASSLVGTGSGNQPQHF.

This clone has a handful of counts. The rearrangement links TRBV7-2 to TRBJ1-4; the D is unclear. V lost 1 base, J lost 3 bases, and 6 bases lay in between. Germline V gene sequence: CDR1 SGHTA, CDR2 FQGNSA. The CDR3 totals 14 residues. This chain's CDR3 is CASSLGQANEKLFF. The CDR3 DNA is TGTGCCAGCAGCTTAGGTCAGGCTAATGAAAAACTGTTTTTT.

The V gene is TRBV21-1, the J gene TRBJ2-7; TRBD2 is the table's D call, not checked against the DNA. TRBV21-1 is flagged as a pseudogene. The CDR3 sequence is 14 residues long. CDR3 in amino acids: CASSDCSGVYEQYV. For the CDR3, the DNA is TGTGCCAGCAGCGACTGTAGCGGAGTCTACGAGCAGTACGTC.

This chain links TRBV14 with TRBJ1-3; 9 bases map to TRBD1. This CDR3 is 14 amino acids long. The ends lost 6 bases at V and 5 bases at J; junction bases unmatched: 5. Germline CDR1 and CDR2: SGHDN and FVKESK. The CDR3 DNA follows: TGTGCCAGCAGTCGACAGGGGGTTAGAAACACCATATATTTT. The encoded protein is CASSRQGVRNTIYF.

The chain carries TRBV11-3 and TRBJ2-1; D possibly corresponds to TRBD1 (6 bases). Germline V CDR1 and CDR2: SGHNT, YENEEA. V dropped 8 bases and J dropped 5 bases, with 25 bases sitting between them. This CDR3 is 17 amino acids long. CDR3 loop: CASQTGGAFARNNEQFF. The CDR3 bases are TGTGCCAGCCAGACAGGAGGTGCGTTCGCTAGAAACAATGAGCAGTTCTTC.

The gene calls are TRBV7-8 and TRBJ1-2, with TRBD1 identical over 7 bases. With 10 bases clipped from V and 0 bases from J, the junction kept 8 bases outside the gene matches. Germline V gene data show CDR1 as SGHVS and CDR2 as FQNEAQ. This CDR3 comprises 14 residues. The CDR3 coding sequence is TGTGCCACGGGACAGCTCGGACCTAACTATGGCTACACCTTC. It translates to CATGQLGPNYGYTF.

This clone was found once. The CDR3 sequence is CASGQSYGYTF. CDR3 DNA: TGTGCCTCGGGACAGTCCTATGGCTACACCTTC. The chain couples TRBV7-8 to TRBJ1-2, with 7 nucleotides matching TRBD1. There are 11 residues in the CDR3. Germline V gene lookup returns CDR1 SGHVS and CDR2 FQNEAQ. J gave up 4 bases and V 11 bases, and 4 bases lay outside the gene matches.

The gene calls are TRBV19 and TRBJ1-5; possibly TRBD1 for D (6 bases). The germline V gene encodes CDR1 LNHDA and CDR2 SQIVND (reference sequence). The CDR3 runs to 12 residues. Trimming pared 11 bases from V and 1 base from J, leaving 9 bases between. CDR3 in amino acids: CASGESNQPQHF. The CDR3 DNA reads as TGTGCCTCAGGGGAAAGCAATCAGCCCCAGCATTTT. Based on the CDR3 plus reference TRBV19 and TRBJ1-5, the full variable domain is DGGITQSPKYLFRKEGQNVTLSCEQNLNHDAMYWYRQDPGQGLRLIYYSQIVNDFQKGDIAEGYSVSREKKESFPLTVTSAQKNPTAFYLCASGESNQPQHFGDGTRLSIL.

CDR3 nucleotides: TGTGCCAGCATCGGGACAGGGGGCTTAGGGCAGCCCCAGCATTTT. Protein: CASIGTGGLGQPQHF. This chain uses TRBV2 with TRBJ1-5; TRBD1 agrees at 12 bases. Germline-derived CDR1 and CDR2 are SNHLY and FYNNEI. The ends lost 7 bases at V and 7 bases at J; junction bases unmatched: 8. This CDR3 spans 15 amino acids.

CDR3 coding DNA: TGTGCCAGCTCACCTGTCGTTCTAGTCTACAATGAGCAGTTCTTC. It specifies CASSPVVLVYNEQFF. The chain couples TRBV18 to TRBJ2-1; D is undetermined. The CDR3 covers 15 residues. The V end lost 3 bases, the J end lost 3 bases, and 12 bases lay between the germline ends. Germline V gene sequence: CDR1 KGHSH, CDR2 LQKENI.

The rearrangement links TRBV5-1 to TRBJ2-7; possible D gene TRBD1, 6 bases. The CDR3 sequence is 14 residues long. Trimming took off 4 bases at V and 5 bases at J, with 16 bases between the two ends. Germline loops: CDR1 SGHRS, CDR2 YFSETQ. The CDR3 DNA reads TGCGCCAGCAGCCCAACCGGGACAACTAACGAGCAGTACTTC. Translated, it gives CASSPTGTTNEQYF.

Only a few counts were recorded for this clone. V usage is TRBV29-1 and J usage is TRBJ1-1; possibly TRBD1 for D (6 bases). There are 11 residues in the CDR3. Germline V gene data show CDR1 as SQVTM and CDR2 as ANQGSEA. V was trimmed by 5 bases and J by 4 bases, leaving 8 bases between them. The CDR3 bases are TGCAGCGTTAGGACAGTCACTGAAGCTTTCTTT. Its translation is CSVRTVTEAFF.

This chain uses TRBV15 with TRBJ2-3; D is ambiguous. Deletions cut 0 bases from V and 2 bases from J, with 9 bases between. This CDR3 comprises 15 residues. From germline, CDR1 is LNHNV and CDR2 YYDKDF (reference sequence). CDR3 DNA sequence: TGTGCCACCAGCAGAGATGGTCAAAACACAGATACGCAGTATTTT. Translated, it gives CATSRDGQNTDTQYF.

The CDR3 DNA reads TGTGCCAGCAGCAGACCGAGGACACCATATGGCTACACCTTC. This translates into CASSRPRTPYGYTF. This chain links TRBV12-1 with TRBJ1-2; the table's D call TRBD1 went unverified against the DNA. TRBV12-1 is designated a pseudogene. The CDR3 totals 14 residues.

Written as DNA, the CDR3 is TGTGCCAGTAGTACGGCGGGGACAGGGGCATCCCACACCTTC. Amino acid sequence: CASSTAGTGASHTF. The gene calls are TRBV19 and TRBJ1-2, with 10 bases that match TRBD1. Germline V gene data show CDR1 as LNHDA and CDR2 as SQIVND (reference sequence). V lost 4 bases, J lost 12 bases, and 11 bases stayed unmatched. CDR3 length: 14 amino acids.

This chain uses TRBV19 with TRBJ2-1; TRBD1 agrees at 10 bases. There are 18 residues in the CDR3. Trimming at V came to 5 bases and at J to 1 base, leaving 11 bases not matched to a gene. Germline CDR1 LNHDA, CDR2 SQIVND (reference sequence). The CDR3 loop reads CASSVGQGRSWSYNEQFF. The CDR3 DNA sequence: TGTGCCAGTAGTGTGGGACAGGGGAGGTCATGGTCCTACAATGAGCAGTTCTTC.

This clone was counted once. The chain carries TRBV6-5 and TRBJ2-7, with D maybe TRBD2 (5 bases). The V end was cut by 6 bases, the J end by 5 bases, with 20 bases between. The CDR3 runs to 15 residues. Germline V gene lookup returns CDR1 MNHEY and CDR2 SVGAGI. CDR3 protein: CASRAPADFRDEQYF. Written as DNA, the CDR3 is TGTGCCAGCAGGGCCCCGGCGGACTTTCGGGACGAGCAGTACTTC.

The chain recombines TRBV6-6 with TRBJ2-7; a weak D match, TRBD2 (6 bases). Germline loops: CDR1 MNHNY, CDR2 SVGAGI (reference sequence). The V gene lost 6 bases and the J gene lost 1 base, with 13 bases spanning the gap. The CDR3 length is 14 residues. Here the CDR3 reads CASRAVSGSYEQYV. The CDR3, as DNA: TGTGCCAGCAGAGCGGTAAGCGGGTCCTACGAGCAGTACGTC.

This clone showed up just once. The chain carries TRBV6-1 and TRBJ2-2; 9 bases are shared with TRBD2. The CDR3 sequence is 15 residues long. Germline trimming cut 6 bases from V and 1 base from J; bases unmatched to any gene: 3. Germline values: CDR1 MNHNS, CDR2 SASEGT. The CDR3 DNA reads TGTGCCAGCAGCGGACTAGCGTTGAACACCGGGGAGCTGTTTTTT. Translating gives CASSGLALNTGELFF.

The DNA for the CDR3 is TGTGCCAGCAGTAATGCCAGGCGCCAAGAGACCCAGTACTTC. This translates into CASSNARRQETQYF. The V call is TRBV2, the J call TRBJ2-5, with D uncertain. The germline V gene encodes CDR1 SNHLY and CDR2 FYNNEI. The CDR3 has 14 residues. V was cut by 5 bases and J by 1 base, with 11 bases left in between. The whole variable domain, filled in from reference TRBV2 and TRBJ2-5, reads EPEVTQTPSHQVTQMGQEVILRCVPISNHLYFYWYRQILGQKVEFLVSFYNNEISEKSEIFDDQFSVERPDGSNFTLKIRSTKLEDSAMYFCASSNARRQETQYFGPGTRLLVL.

The table lists this clone with a count of one. The chain uses TRBV11-2 and TRBJ2-5; TRBD2 matches 10 bases. Losses at the gene ends were 5 bases for V and 3 bases for J; bases not matched to a gene: 6. The CDR3 runs 15 residues. In germline, CDR1 is SGHAT, CDR2 FQNNGV. The CDR3, as DNA: TGTGCCAGCAGCCACCCTAGCGGGGGTAAAGAGACCCAGTACTTC. It codes for CASSHPSGGKETQYF.